This T cell receptor (beta chain) was recorded in a study of Ad26.COV2.S vaccination and SARS-CoV-2 variants. Study background: Ad26.COV2.S given intramuscularly, once or twice 56 days apart.

CDR3 length: 15 amino acids. Germline lookup yields CDR1 MNHEY and CDR2 SVGAGI. Trimming stripped 5 bases from V and 4 bases from J, with 16 bases between. Assay used: immunoSEQ multiplex PCR; TCRdb lists only in-frame clones, some missing. The sample holds 300,000 to 400,000 clones, about nine tenths seen once. Treatment: about 20 received Ad26.COV2.S at low or high dose, single or two shots; five or six received placebo; per-sample allocation not given. It was on day 63 after the first vaccine or placebo injection that samples were taken. The material sequenced was peripheral blood, taken in a trial of Ad26.COV2.S vaccine versus placebo. The J gene is TRBJ2-3, the V gene TRBV6-5; D is unclear. This TCR was sampled from a person aged 18-60 years who received the Ad26.COV2.S COVID-19 vaccine or a placebo. The DNA of the CDR3 is TGTGCCAGCAGTCGCGACGCCGATCTATCAGATACGCAGTATTTT. Amino acid sequence: CASSRDADLSDTQYF.